This entry lists 14 T cell receptor beta chains sequenced from one sample in a study of blood T cell repertoires in COVID-19 (dated by TCRdb to 2020 to 2022). Library generation was performed with the immunoSEQ multiplex PCR assay. This immuneACCESS table, as held by TCRdb, lists in-frame sequences with V and J called but not all clones. Of the missing ones, under half trace to an unresolved V gene in checked studies; the others have no known cause. Recorded for this sample are around 64,000 clones; roughly 70% of them occurred a single time. The ten most abundant clones make up approximately 51% of the sample. Sequenced input: PBMCs or T cells enriched from blood (not recorded which). These receptors all come from a woman aged 60 to 75 who had been exposed to COVID-19.

J is TRBJ1-1 and V is TRBV5-4; D is unresolved. Trimming removed 5 bases at V and 1 base at J, with 12 bases between. This CDR3 contains 14 residues. Germline V CDR1 and CDR2: SGHNT, YYREEE (reference sequence). The CDR3 region is CASSPQAGNTEAFF. The CDR3 DNA sequence: TGTGCCAGCAGTCCCCAGGCAGGGAACACTGAAGCTTTCTTT.

The chain joins TRBV19 to TRBJ2-1; 7 bases align to TRBD2. CDR1 LNHDA and CDR2 SQIVND come from the germline V gene (reference sequence). V shed 6 bases and J 9 bases; nucleotides not matched to a gene: 5. This CDR3 contains 12 residues. Here the CDR3 DNA reads TGTGCCAGTAGCCAACCGGGGGGTGAGCAGTTCTTC. It translates to CASSQPGGEQFF.

The chain joins TRBV27 to TRBJ1-4, with 8 bases aligning to TRBD1. The CDR3 has 11 amino acids. Germline loops: CDR1 MNHEY, CDR2 SMNVEV (reference sequence). CDR3: CHDRGGEKLFF. Here the CDR3 DNA reads TGTCATGACAGGGGAGGGGAAAAACTGTTTTTT.

CDR3 in DNA: TGTGCCAGCAGCCAGACGGGAGGGGGGCCTCGTCAAGATACGCAGTATTTT. This sequence encodes CASSQTGGGPRQDTQYF. The chain employs TRBV7-2 and TRBJ2-3; 8 bases are a match to TRBD2. The CDR3 has 17 residues. The ends lost 5 bases at V and 5 bases at J; junction bases unmatched: 15. From germline, CDR1 is SGHTA and CDR2 FQGNSA.

This clone was detected ten times or more. The rearrangement links TRBV15 to TRBJ1-1; TRBD1 is a possible D gene (5 bases). Germline V gene sequence: CDR1 LNHNV, CDR2 YYDKDF (reference sequence). This CDR3 region has 13 residues. V shed 8 bases and J shed 5 bases, with 15 bases lying between them. The CDR3 DNA reads TGTGCCACCTCGGCCCCAGGGTTTACTGAAGCTTTCTTT. It yields the protein CATSAPGFTEAFF.

The rearrangement joins TRBV11-2 to TRBJ2-3; D might be TRBD2 (5 bases). The CDR3 is made up of 14 amino acids. The germline V and J ends were trimmed by 3 bases and 5 bases, with 12 bases remaining between them. CDR1 and CDR2 from the germline V gene are SGHAT and FQNNGV. This chain's CDR3 is CASSLRVVGDTQYF. As DNA, the CDR3 is TGTGCCAGCAGCTTGAGGGTGGTGGGAGATACGCAGTATTTT.

This sequence joins TRBV19 and TRBJ2-6; D is perhaps TRBD1 (5 bases). The V gene's germline CDR1 is LNHDA and CDR2 SQIVND (reference sequence). Trimming left V 5 bases short and J 0 bases short, with 8 bases between. The CDR3 contains 15 residues. This chain's CDR3 is CASSLQVSGANVLTF. For the CDR3, the DNA is TGTGCCAGTAGTCTACAGGTCTCTGGGGCCAACGTCCTGACTTTC.

The chain carries TRBV11-2 and TRBJ1-1; D might be TRBD1 (6 bases). The CDR3 spans 13 residues. The germline V and J ends were trimmed by 5 bases and 10 bases, with 17 bases remaining between them. CDR1 is SGHAT and CDR2 is FQNNGV in the germline V gene. CDR3 in amino acids: CASSPSPGAGAFF. The CDR3 DNA reads as TGTGCCAGCAGCCCCAGTCCAGGGGCGGGAGCTTTCTTT.

This clone has only one observation. The chain joins TRBV19 to TRBJ2-1; D ambiguous. Trimming took 8 bases from V and 5 from J, leaving 7 bases between them. The CDR3 covers 11 residues. Germline CDR1 reads LNHDA; CDR2 reads SQIVND (reference sequence). The CDR3 spells CASQMDNEQFF. In nucleotides, the CDR3 is TGTGCCAGTCAGATGGACAATGAGCAGTTCTTC.

This clone was detected only a few times. The CDR3 DNA sequence: TGCGCCAGCAGCTCGGCGGGGCAGCTGAAGCAGTTCTTC. It specifies CASSSAGQLKQFF. This chain connects TRBV5-1 to TRBJ2-1, with D tentatively TRBD2 (6 bases). The CDR3 has 13 amino acids. V lost 3 bases to trimming and J lost 11 bases, with 15 bases between them. The germline CDR1 and CDR2 sequences are SGHRS and YFSETQ. The full variable domain, in which reference TRBV5-1 and TRBJ2-1 provide the parts outside the CDR3, is KAGVTQTPRYLIKTRGQQVTLSCSPISGHRSVSWYQQTPGQGLQFLFEYFSETQRNKGNFPGRFSGRQFSNSRSEMNVSTLELGDSALYLCASSSAGQLKQFFGPGTRLTVL.

This clone has more than one count but fewer than ten. V gene TRBV27 combines with J gene TRBJ2-1; TRBD2 aligns across 8 bases. V was pared by 6 bases and J by 3 bases, with 7 bases of the junction left unmatched. CDR1 is MNHEY, CDR2 SMNVEV, per germline (reference sequence). There are 15 residues in the CDR3. CDR3 in amino acids: CASSPRAGDYNEQFF. The DNA of the CDR3 is TGTGCCAGCAGCCCTCGAGCGGGGGACTACAATGAGCAGTTCTTC.

The chain links TRBV28 to TRBJ1-4; D gene unclear. Germline CDR1 and CDR2: MDHEN and SYDVKM. Trimming stripped 6 bases from V and 0 bases from J, with 11 bases between. This CDR3 has 15 residues. For the CDR3, the DNA is TGTGCCAGCAGGTCCGAGCTTGCAACTAATGAAAAACTGTTTTTT. Translating gives CASRSELATNEKLFF.

The chain uses TRBV10-1 and TRBJ2-2; 9 bases align to TRBD1. The germline V gene has CDR1 WNHNN and CDR2 SYGVQD (reference sequence). This CDR3 comprises 19 residues. V shed 0 bases and J 2 bases; nucleotides not matched to a gene: 10. The CDR3 protein is CASSESPPGQGLNTGELFF. The DNA for the CDR3 is TGCGCCAGCAGTGAGTCGCCCCCGGGACAGGGACTAAACACCGGGGAGCTGTTTTTT.

The V call is TRBV3-1 (or the pseudogene TRBV3-2), the J call TRBJ1-1; 7 bases are a match to TRBD1. The V segment lost 0 bases and the J segment 6 bases; nucleotides outside the gene matches: 4. The CDR3 is 14 amino acids. Looked up from germline, CDR1 is LGHDT and CDR2 is YNNKEL (reference sequence). CDR3 DNA: TGTGCCAGCAGCCAAGATTTGACAGGGTCTGAAGCTTTCTTT. Translation: CASSQDLTGSEAFF.